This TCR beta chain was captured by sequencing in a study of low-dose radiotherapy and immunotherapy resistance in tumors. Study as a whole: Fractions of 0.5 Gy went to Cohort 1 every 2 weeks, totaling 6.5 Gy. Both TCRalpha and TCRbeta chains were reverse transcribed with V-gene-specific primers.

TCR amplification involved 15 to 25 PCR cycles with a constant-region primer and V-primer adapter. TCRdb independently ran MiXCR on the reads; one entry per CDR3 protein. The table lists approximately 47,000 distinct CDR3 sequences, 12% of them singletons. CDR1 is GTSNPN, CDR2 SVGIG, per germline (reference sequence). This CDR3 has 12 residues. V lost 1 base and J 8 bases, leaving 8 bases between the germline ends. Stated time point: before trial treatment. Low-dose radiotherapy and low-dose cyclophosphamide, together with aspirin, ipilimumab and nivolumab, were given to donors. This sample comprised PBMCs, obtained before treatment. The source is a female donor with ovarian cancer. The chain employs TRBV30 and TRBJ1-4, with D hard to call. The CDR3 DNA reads TGTGCCTGGAGTGCTCGAAGGGAAAAACTGTTTTTT. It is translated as CAWSARREKLFF.